These 3 T cell receptor beta chains originate from one sample sequenced in a study of shared clonotypes between healthy human individuals. Profiling relied on immunoSEQ multiplex PCR, and the TCRdb table lists in-frame clones only, not all of them. Of hundreds of thousands of clones listed, approximately 75% are singletons. Sequenced material: memory CD4+ T cells sorted from blood. The subset is: CD45RA-negative fraction. These receptors originate from a woman in her 30s in good health.

The rearrangement joins TRBV2 to TRBJ1-2, with unresolved D. CDR3 length: 12 residues. In germline, CDR1 is SNHLY, CDR2 FYNNEI. Trimming shortened V by 4 bases and J by 5 bases, and 8 bases separated the two germline ends. This CDR3 reads CASSGTDYGYTF. In nucleotides, the CDR3 is TGTGCCAGCAGTGGTACGGATTATGGCTACACCTTC.

The chain combines TRBV7-9 with TRBJ2-3; 8 bases match TRBD2. This CDR3 has 14 residues. After removal of 3 bases from V and 4 bases from J, the junction contained 3 bases not matched to a gene. Germline CDR1 and CDR2: SEHNR and FQNEAQ (reference sequence). Here the CDR3 DNA reads TGTGCCAGCAGCTTTATGCGGGAGGCAGATACGCAGTATTTT. Residues: CASSFMREADTQYF.

This clone has only a few counts. This chain uses TRBV7-3 with TRBJ2-1, with D perhaps matching TRBD2 (5 bases). V lost 2 bases, J lost 4 bases, and 12 bases lay in between. The CDR3 runs to 15 residues. The V gene's germline CDR1 is SGHTA and CDR2 FQGTGA. The CDR3 region has the DNA TGTGCCAGCAGCTTAGGTAGCGCCCTATACAATGAGCAGTTCTTC. Its protein product is CASSLGSALYNEQFF.